This entry lists 29 T cell receptor beta chains sequenced from one sample in a study of quantifying T cell responses using KT2 cells. On the study more broadly: RNA was reverse transcribed with TCR alpha and beta constant-region primers.

A single-stranded UMI oligo with SP2 sequence was ligated to cDNA 3' ends. An equimolar mix of RC1.1 and RC1.2 primed the beta chain across TRBC1 and TRBC2. TCRdb used MiXCR to reprocess the UMI-ligation and nested PCR reads, holding one entry per CDR3 protein. The table records tens of thousands of distinct CDR3 sequences, approximately 10% of them present only once. The sequenced sample consisted of PBMCs spiked with cells of the T cell clone KT2. These receptors all stem from a human donor.

This clonotype came up many times. The V gene is TRBV6-2 or TRBV6-3, the J gene TRBJ2-3; perhaps D is TRBD1 or TRBD2 (5 bases each). The CDR3 sequence is 15 residues long. Germline CDR1 reads MNHEY; CDR2 reads SVGEGT. Trimming shortened V by 4 bases and J by 6 bases, and 17 bases separated the two germline ends. This chain's CDR3 is CASSSGTQIRDTQYF. CDR3 nucleotide sequence: TGTGCCAGCAGTTCGGGGACCCAAATTCGGGATACGCAGTATTTT.

CDR3 loop: CASSLVGRASPKNIQYF. CDR3 in DNA: TGTGCCAGCAGCTTAGTAGGCCGCGCCAGCCCCAAAAACATTCAGTACTTC. The chain is built from TRBV7-9 and TRBJ2-4; D not resolved. Germline V CDR1 and CDR2: SEHNR, FQNEAQ (reference sequence). Trimming removed 1 base at V and 2 bases at J, with 15 bases between. The CDR3 length is 17 residues.

A few counts support this clonotype. CDR3 sequence (DNA): TGTGCCAGCAGCCTGGACACCAACACCGGGGAGCTGTTTTTT. Residues: CASSLDTNTGELFF. The chain employs TRBV11-3 and TRBJ2-2; TRBD1 might be the D (5 bases). Per germline, CDR1 SGHNT and CDR2 YENEEA. The length of the CDR3 is 14 residues. Trimming removed 5 bases from V and 2 bases from J, with 9 bases in between.

About this clonotype: A much larger clone sits a single nucleotide away, making a read error possible. The CDR3 spells CSASVVFVETQYF. The CDR3 DNA follows: TGCAGTGCTAGTGTCGTTTTCGTGGAGACCCAGTACTTC. This sequence joins TRBV20-1 and TRBJ2-5; D is uncertain. Germline V lookup: CDR1 DFQATT, CDR2 SNEGSKA (reference sequence). Trimming took 3 bases from V and 5 from J, leaving 13 bases between them. This CDR3 spans 13 amino acids.

This clonotype has just a few counts. J is TRBJ2-7 and V is TRBV5-1, with 10 bases matching TRBD2. J gave up 2 bases and V 0 bases, and 5 bases lay outside the gene matches. This CDR3 comprises 16 residues. CDR1 is SGHRS, CDR2 YFSETQ, per germline. CDR3: CASSLDLAGAPYEQYF. The CDR3 DNA reads as TGCGCCAGCAGCTTGGACCTAGCGGGGGCCCCCTACGAGCAGTACTTC.

Ten or more counts support this clonotype. This sequence joins TRBV11-2 and TRBJ2-5; tentative D call: TRBD2 (5 bases). The CDR3 has 14 residues. V was clipped by 5 bases and J by 3 bases, with 13 bases between them. In germline, CDR1 is SGHAT, CDR2 FQNNGV. CDR3 nucleotides: TGTGCCAGCAGCCCTAATACGGGGAAAGAGACCCAGTACTTC. It translates to CASSPNTGKETQYF.

This clonotype was detected ten times or more. The rearrangement uses TRBV15 and TRBJ1-1, with D tentatively TRBD1 (5 bases). Trimming took off 1 base at V and 0 bases at J, with 9 bases between the two ends. This CDR3 has 15 residues. Germline V gene lookup returns CDR1 LNHNV and CDR2 YYDKDF (reference sequence). DNA for the CDR3: TGTGCCACCAGCAGAGTGGCGGGGGTGAACACTGAAGCTTTCTTT. It translates to CATSRVAGVNTEAFF. Variable domain in full (rest from reference TRBV15 and TRBJ1-1): DAMVIQNPRYQVTQFGKPVTLSCSQTLNHNVMYWYQQKSSQAPKLLFHYYDKDFNNEADTPDNFQSRRPNTSFCFLDIRSPGLGDTAMYLCATSRVAGVNTEAFFGQGTRLTVV.

The chain uses TRBV7-2 and TRBJ2-6; D gene unclear. The CDR3 contains 13 residues. The V gene lost 4 bases and the J gene lost 2 bases, with 3 bases spanning the gap. CDR1 and CDR2 (germline): SGHTA, FQGNSA. The CDR3 reads CASSSAGANVLTF. Written as DNA, the CDR3 is TGTGCCAGCAGCTCAGCTGGGGCCAACGTCCTGACTTTC.

About this clonotype: This may come from a read error, since a much larger clone is one base off. V and J are TRBV4-2 and TRBJ2-3; TRBD2 matches 7 bases. This CDR3 comprises 14 residues. The V and J ends lost 4 bases and 7 bases, in that order; junction bases with no gene match: 8. CDR1 LGHNA and CDR2 YNFKEQ come from the germline V gene. The CDR3 DNA sequence: TGTGCCAGCAGCCGAGAGGCTAGCGGATATACGCAGTATTTT. Its translation is CASSREASGYTQYF.

This clonotype was detected a few times. The gene calls are TRBV18 and TRBJ1-1; D remains ambiguous. Germline loops: CDR1 KGHSH, CDR2 LQKENI. There are 15 residues in the CDR3. The ends were cut back, 6 bases at V and 3 bases at J, with 17 bases in the middle. CDR3 nucleotides: TGTGCCAGCTCCCCGGGCCAGCAGAGGTACACTGAAGCTTTCTTT. Protein: CASSPGQQRYTEAFF.

By share, this clonotype ranks as medium-sized. The chain carries TRBV6-5 and TRBJ1-6; D is unclear. The CDR3 contains 14 residues. The ends were cut back, 6 bases at V and 6 bases at J, with 12 bases in the middle. Germline CDR1 MNHEY, CDR2 SVGAGI. The DNA of the CDR3 is TGTGCCAGCAGCCGATACCCGTTTAATTCACCCCTCCACTTT. Translated, it gives CASSRYPFNSPLHF.

Concerning this clonotype itself: A junction boundary mismatches the germline segment, possibly from a read error. The chain couples TRBV20-1 to TRBJ2-1; possibly TRBD2 for D (6 bases). Germline values: CDR1 DFQATT, CDR2 SNEGSKA (reference sequence). The CDR3 has 14 residues. CDR3 residues: CSARVNRGVGEQFF. CDR3 nucleotide sequence: TGCAGTGCCAGAGTCAACCGCGGGGTAGGTGAGCAGTTCTTC.

This clonotype was observed at least ten times. The V gene is TRBV3-1, the J gene TRBJ2-7; D is tentatively TRBD1 or TRBD2 (5 bases each). The V end lost 5 bases, the J end lost 4 bases, and 9 bases lay between the germline ends. The CDR3 is made up of 12 amino acids. Germline V lookup: CDR1 LGHDT, CDR2 YNNKEL (reference sequence). This chain's CDR3 is CASSRGEYEQYF. The CDR3 nucleotides are TGTGCCAGCAGCAGGGGAGAGTACGAGCAGTACTTC.

This clonotype was detected many times. The V gene is TRBV29-1, the J gene TRBJ2-7, with 8 bases that match TRBD1. The CDR3 has 16 amino acids. With V trimmed by 6 bases and J by 5 bases, 18 bases remained unmatched. Germline V gives CDR1 SQVTM, CDR2 ANQGSEA. For the CDR3, the DNA is TGCAGCGTGCATATCGGGACAGGAGTATCCGAAGACGAGCAGTACTTC. Translating it yields CSVHIGTGVSEDEQYF.

The gene calls are TRBV6-4 and TRBJ2-1; 12 bases are a match to TRBD2. Germline CDR1 and CDR2: MRHNA and SNTAGT. The ends lost 2 bases at V and 10 bases at J; junction bases unmatched: 3. The CDR3 length is 14 residues. CDR3 in DNA: TGTGCCAGCAGTGACACCGGGACTAGCGGGGAGCAGTTCTTC. As protein: CASSDTGTSGEQFF.

In its sample, this clonotype was seen a few times. The V gene is TRBV9, the J gene TRBJ1-1; tentative D call: TRBD1 (6 bases). Trimming cost V 3 bases and J 5 bases, with 14 bases left between them. The CDR3 contains 14 residues. CDR1 is SGDLS, CDR2 YYNGEE, per germline. As DNA, the CDR3 is TGTGCCAGCAGCGGCGAAGGGGGGGAGACTGAAGCTTTCTTT. Amino acid sequence: CASSGEGGETEAFF.

V gene TRBV6-5 combines with J gene TRBJ2-5; a weak D match, TRBD2 (6 bases). The germline gives CDR1 MNHEY, CDR2 SVGAGI. Trimming left V 6 bases short and J 4 bases short, with 12 bases between. There are 13 residues in the CDR3. CDR3 sequence (DNA): TGTGCCAGCAGAACTCCGGGAGTAGAGACCCAGTACTTC. As protein: CASRTPGVETQYF.

This clonotype was counted a few times. V and J are TRBV6-6 and TRBJ1-2; D is uncertain. The CDR3 has 14 amino acids. V was shortened by 4 bases and J by 2 bases, with 11 bases between the two germline ends. CDR1 and CDR2 (germline): MNHNY, SVGAGI (reference sequence). CDR3 in DNA: TGTGCCAGCAGTTTCGGACGGAACAACTATGGCTACACCTTC. Translation: CASSFGRNNYGYTF.

This clonotype was counted ten times or more. The rearrangement uses TRBV6-2 or TRBV6-3 and TRBJ2-4; 7 positions match TRBD2. The germline gives CDR1 MNHEY, CDR2 SVGEGT. The trim removed 2 bases at V and 2 bases at J, leaving 6 bases unmatched. CDR3 length equals 16 residues. The DNA of the CDR3 is TGTGCCAGCAGTTACGGGAGGGGAAATTCCAAAAACATTCAGTACTTC. Translated, it gives CASSYGRGNSKNIQYF.

This clonotype was detected only a few times. V and J are TRBV7-2 and TRBJ2-1, with TRBD2 identical over 7 bases. The length of the CDR3 is 13 residues. With V trimmed by 5 bases and J by 4 bases, 2 bases remained unmatched. In germline, CDR1 is SGHTA, CDR2 FQGNSA. The CDR3 sequence is CASSPGGYNEQFF. The CDR3 DNA reads TGTGCCAGCAGCCCGGGGGGTTACAATGAGCAGTTCTTC.

This sequence joins TRBV7-9 and TRBJ1-5; D may be TRBD1 (5 bases). Between the trimmed V and J ends, which lost 2 bases and 0 bases, there was a span of 11 bases. This CDR3 is built from 16 residues. Germline V gene sequence: CDR1 SEHNR, CDR2 FQNEAQ (reference sequence). CDR3 bases: TGTGCCAGCAGCTTATGGGGGGAGGATAGCAATCAGCCCCAGCATTTT. Translation gives CASSLWGEDSNQPQHF.

In its sample, this clonotype ranks as medium-sized (0.01 to 0.1%). The rearrangement joins TRBV11-1 to TRBJ2-3; D might be TRBD1 (5 bases). With 6 bases removed from V and 0 bases from J, the gap between germline ends came to 16 bases. CDR3 size: 16 residues. Germline lookup yields CDR1 SGHAT and CDR2 FQDESV (reference sequence). This CDR3 is CASSRRGLESTDTQYF. CDR3 coding DNA: TGTGCCAGCAGTAGAAGGGGCCTGGAAAGCACAGATACGCAGTATTTT.

This chain links TRBV13 with TRBJ1-2; tentatively, D is TRBD1 (5 bases). CDR1 and CDR2 from the germline V gene are PRHDT and FYEKMQ (reference sequence). Between the trimmed V and J ends, which lost 1 base and 4 bases, there was a span of 13 bases. This CDR3 has 15 amino acids. The DNA for the CDR3 is TGTGCCAGCAGCTTAGTGGGACTGAGTCTCTATGGCTACACCTTC. It translates to CASSLVGLSLYGYTF.

At least ten counts were recorded for this clonotype. This chain links TRBV20-1 with TRBJ2-1; 11 bases fit TRBD2. V shed 1 base and J 7 bases; nucleotides not matched to a gene: 9. Germline CDR1 DFQATT, CDR2 SNEGSKA (reference sequence). The CDR3 is 16 amino acids. CDR3 sequence (DNA): TGCAGTGCTAGAGCCCTAACTAGCGGGAGAATAAATGAGCAGTTCTTC. Its translation: CSARALTSGRINEQFF.

The rearrangement joins TRBV4-3 to TRBJ2-3; no clear D. Germline CDR1 LGHNA, CDR2 YSLEER. V lost 4 bases and J lost 4, with 12 bases in between. This CDR3 contains 14 residues. The CDR3: CASSPSPYADTQYF. CDR3 DNA: TGCGCCAGCAGCCCATCCCCGTACGCAGATACGCAGTATTTT.

In this sample, this clonotype turned up many times. The CDR3 protein is CASTPHGQHQPQHF. The DNA for the CDR3 is TGTGCCAGCACCCCGCATGGGCAGCATCAGCCCCAGCATTTT. This chain uses TRBV28 with TRBJ1-5; D gene unclear. Germline loops: CDR1 MDHEN, CDR2 SYDVKM. The CDR3 is 14 residues long. Trimming pared 7 bases from V and 5 bases from J, leaving 15 bases between.

This clonotype appeared a few times. This chain connects TRBV12-3 or TRBV12-4 to TRBJ2-6, with 11 positions matching TRBD1. After removal of 2 bases from V and 1 base from J, the junction contained 4 bases not matched to a gene. This CDR3 comprises 18 residues. The CDR3 coding sequence is TGTGCCAGCAGTTTATACGGACAGGGGGCATCTGGGGCCAACGTCCTGACTTTC. Translated: CASSLYGQGASGANVLTF.

This chain uses TRBV12-3 or TRBV12-4 with TRBJ2-1, with 11 bases aligning to TRBD2. The CDR3 has 15 amino acids. Trimming cost V 7 bases and J 8 bases; bases outside gene matches: 10. The CDR3 loop reads CASNARSGRADEQFF. In nucleotides, the CDR3 is TGTGCCAGCAACGCTCGTAGCGGGAGGGCCGATGAGCAGTTCTTC.

The chain has TRBV4-3 and TRBJ2-1, with D hard to call. Germline CDR1 reads LGHNA; CDR2 reads YSLEER. This CDR3 has 13 residues. Between the trimmed V and J ends, which lost 1 base and 5 bases, there was a span of 6 bases. The CDR3 sequence: CASSQAPNNEQFF. DNA for the CDR3: TGCGCCAGCAGCCAAGCCCCCAACAATGAGCAGTTCTTC.